This T cell receptor (beta chain) emerged from a study of blood T cell repertoires in COVID-19. As for the study in general: PBMCs, B-cell-depleted T cells, or T cells were the source of the cDNA or gDNA that made up the material.

Per the authors' pipeline: Nucleated cell number was recorded as an estimate derived from reference gene primer amplification. Generated by immunoSEQ multiplex PCR, the TCRdb table keeps only in-frame clones and is missing some. That table furnishes V, J and clone size, whereas the DNA furnished D and trimming. The table records 300,000 to 400,000 clones, 80% to 90% of them present only once. The CDR3 spans 14 residues. Germline values: CDR1 SGHTA, CDR2 FQGNSA. With 8 bases removed from V and 12 bases from J, the gap between germline ends came to 20 bases. Across 24 US areas, participants ranged in age from 18 to 89 years.

The V call is TRBV7-2, the J call TRBJ1-6; D is unresolved. Sequencing input: PBMCs or T cells enriched from blood (not recorded which). The sequence derives from a woman in her 40s with acute COVID-19. This chain's CDR3 is CASLDFPGIGPLHF. DNA of the CDR3: TGTGCCAGCTTAGATTTCCCGGGAATAGGACCCCTCCACTTT. The full variable domain, completed using reference TRBV7-2 and TRBJ1-6, is GAGVSQSPSNKVTEKGKDVELRCDPISGHTALYWYRQSLGQGLEFLIYFQGNSAPDKSGLPSDRFSAERTGGSVSTLTIQRTQQEDSAVYLCASLDFPGIGPLHFGNGTRLTVT.